The next 8 T cell receptor beta chains were all read from a single sample in a study of early T cells in non-severe SARS-CoV-2 infection listed by TCRdb under 2021. Receptors were amplified or captured by 5' RACE. This sample was sequenced with a NextSeq 500. TCRdb reprocessing: public reads trimmed at Q25 with fastp, clones called with MiXCR, in-frame beta chains kept. Each record represents a unique CDR3 protein, reported with the most common genes and DNA among its rows. In all, the sample holds about 56,000 distinct CDR3 sequences, and over 9.5% of those were seen once. The ten largest account for 6.5% of the sample. The sequenced sample was whole blood. Source of these receptors: an adult who was a healthcare worker with PCR-confirmed SARS-CoV-2 infection or an uninfected control (not recorded which).

In its sample, this clonotype was seen a few times. V gene TRBV20-1 combines with J gene TRBJ2-2; D is unresolved. Germline V gene lookup returns CDR1 DFQATT and CDR2 SNEGSKA (reference sequence). This CDR3 is built from 12 residues. Trimming cost V 5 bases and J 7 bases, with 11 bases left between them. The CDR3 coding sequence is TGCAGTGCTGACTCGAGGAGCGGGGAGCTGTTTTTT. Its translation: CSADSRSGELFF.

This clonotype has a count of ten or more. The rearrangement uses TRBV7-2 and TRBJ2-3; 15 bases line up with TRBD2. Germline V gene lookup returns CDR1 SGHTA and CDR2 FQGNSA. The trim removed 1 base at V and 3 bases at J, leaving 5 bases unmatched. This CDR3 is built from 18 residues. CDR3 loop: CASSLEGTSGRRTDTQYF. Written as DNA, the CDR3 is TGTGCCAGCAGCTTAGAGGGGACTAGCGGGAGGCGGACAGATACGCAGTATTTT.

Concerning this clonotype itself: One base away lies a much larger clone, so this may be a sequencing read error. The chain employs TRBV6-6 and TRBJ2-7; D ambiguous. Germline-derived CDR1 and CDR2 are MNHNY and SVGAGI (reference sequence). This CDR3 has 11 amino acids. This CDR3 reads CASSNSYEQYF. The CDR3 nucleotides read TGTGCCAGCAGTAACTCCTACGAGCAGTACTTC.

This clonotype was observed a handful of times. The gene calls are TRBV7-6 and TRBJ2-7; D unclear. Trimming removed 1 base from V and 3 bases from J, with 4 bases in between. Germline CDR1 and CDR2: SGHVS and FNYEAQ. The CDR3 has 12 residues. CDR3 region: CASSLDNYEQYF. In DNA, the CDR3 is TGTGCCAGCAGCTTAGATAACTACGAGCAGTACTTC. Looking up the rest from reference TRBV7-6 and TRBJ2-7 gives the full variable domain: GAGVSQSPRYKVTKRGQDVALRCDPISGHVSLYWYRQALGQGPEFLTYFNYEAQQDKSGLPNDRFSAERPEGSISTLTIQRTEQRDSAMYRCASSLDNYEQYFGPGTRLTVT.

The chain has TRBV23-1 and TRBJ2-7; 9 bases are shared with TRBD1. TRBV23-1 is annotated as an ORF whose role is uncertain. This CDR3 spans 14 amino acids. V lost 0 bases and J lost 12; bases outside the gene matches: 9. CDR3 region: CASSQSHRGPEGYF. The CDR3 nucleotides are TGCGCCAGCAGTCAATCGCACAGGGGGCCCGAGGGGTACTTC.

Ten or more counts support this clonotype. J is TRBJ1-6 and V is TRBV7-9, with TRBD1 as a possible D gene (5 bases). V was cut by 2 bases and J by 12 bases, with 8 bases left in between. Germline CDR1 and CDR2: SEHNR and FQNEAQ (reference sequence). The CDR3 totals 12 residues. The CDR3 DNA follows: TGTGCCAGCAGCTTACAGGGAGAACCCCTCCACTTT. It translates to CASSLQGEPLHF.

The chain combines TRBV12-2 with TRBJ1-1. TRBV12-2 is labeled a pseudogene. CDR3 length: 16 amino acids. CDR3 sequence (DNA): TGTGCAAGTCGCTTAGCCTACCAGGGCCTGAACACTGAAGCTTTCTTT. Its translation: CASRLAYQGLNTEAFF.

This chain connects TRBV6-1 to TRBJ2-3; D may correspond to TRBD1 or TRBD2 (6 bases each). The CDR3 length is 16 residues. Trimming left V 4 bases short and J 2 bases short, with 16 bases between. The V gene's germline CDR1 is MNHNS and CDR2 SASEGT. The CDR3 coding sequence is TGTGCCAGCAGTGGGGGGGCCGGACAAATCACAGATACGCAGTATTTT. Protein product: CASSGGAGQITDTQYF.